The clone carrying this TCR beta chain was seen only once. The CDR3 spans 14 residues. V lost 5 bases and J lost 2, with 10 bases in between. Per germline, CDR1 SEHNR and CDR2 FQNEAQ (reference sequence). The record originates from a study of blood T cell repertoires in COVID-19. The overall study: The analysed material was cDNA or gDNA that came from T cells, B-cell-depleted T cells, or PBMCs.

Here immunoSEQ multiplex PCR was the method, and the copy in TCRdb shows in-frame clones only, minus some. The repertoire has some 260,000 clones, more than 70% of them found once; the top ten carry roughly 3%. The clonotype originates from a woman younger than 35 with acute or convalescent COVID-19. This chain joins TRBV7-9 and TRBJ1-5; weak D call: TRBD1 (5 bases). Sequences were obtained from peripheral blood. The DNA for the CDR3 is TGTGCCAGCAGCCTTGGACAAGGCAATCAGCCCCAGCATTTT. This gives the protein CASSLGQGNQPQHF.